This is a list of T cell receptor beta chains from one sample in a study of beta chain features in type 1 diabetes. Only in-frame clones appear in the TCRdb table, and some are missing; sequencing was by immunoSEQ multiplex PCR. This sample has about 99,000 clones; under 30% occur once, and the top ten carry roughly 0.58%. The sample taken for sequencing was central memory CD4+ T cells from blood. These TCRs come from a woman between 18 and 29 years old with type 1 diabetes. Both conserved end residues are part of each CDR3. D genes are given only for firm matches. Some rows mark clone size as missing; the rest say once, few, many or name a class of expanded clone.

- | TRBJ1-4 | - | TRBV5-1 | TGCGCCAGCAGCTTGAGCCGGACAGCCCAATTAACTAATGAAAAACTGTTTTTT | CASSLSRTAQLTNEKLFF
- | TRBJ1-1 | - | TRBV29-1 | TGCAGCGACGAAGGTCCTATACGGGGTACAAACACTGAAGCTTTCTTT | CSDEGPIRGTNTEAFF
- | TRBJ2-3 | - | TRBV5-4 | TGTGCCAGCAGCTTGGCCAAGGAGAATACGCAGTATTTT | CASSLAKENTQYF
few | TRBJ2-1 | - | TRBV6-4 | TGTGCCAGCAGTCCGACCCCTAGTAATGAGCAGTTCTTC | CASSPTPSNEQFF
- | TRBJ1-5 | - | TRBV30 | TGTGCCTGGTCCCCGGGGAACAATCAGCCCCAGCATTTT | CAWSPGNNQPQHF
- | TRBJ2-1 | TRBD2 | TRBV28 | TGTGCCAGCAGTCTACCGACTAGCGGAAAAGACAATGAGCAGTTCTTC | CASSLPTSGKDNEQFF
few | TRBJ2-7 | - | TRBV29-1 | TGCAGCGTCGCAGACAGTTACGAGCAGTACTTC | CSVADSYEQYF
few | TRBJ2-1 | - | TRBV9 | TGTGCCAGCAGCGTAGCGGGAGCACGGAATGAGCAGTTCTTC | CASSVAGARNEQFF
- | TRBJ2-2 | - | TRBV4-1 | TGCGCCAGCAGTCGATACAGGACCCTCAGCACCGGGGAGCTGTTTTTT | CASSRYRTLSTGELFF
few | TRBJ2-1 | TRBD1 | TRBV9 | TGTGCCAGCAGCGTGACAGGGGCACCTCTTTACAATGAGCAGTTCTTC | CASSVTGAPLYNEQFF
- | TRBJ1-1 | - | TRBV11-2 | TGTGCCAGCAGCTTAAGACACCCCGAGGGCACTGAAGCTTTCTTT | CASSLRHPEGTEAFF
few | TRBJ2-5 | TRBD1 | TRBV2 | TGTGCCAGCAGTGAGGACAGGCAGATCCAAGAGACCCAGTACTTC | CASSEDRQIQETQYF
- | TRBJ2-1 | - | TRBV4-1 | TGCGCCAGCAGCCATGGGCTCCTAGCGACATCCGTGAGTGAGCAGTTCTTC | CASSHGLLATSVSEQFF
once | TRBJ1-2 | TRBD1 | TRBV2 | TGTGCCAGCAGCCGAGACAGGGGATTTTACGGGGGCTACACCTTC | CASSRDRGFYGGYTF
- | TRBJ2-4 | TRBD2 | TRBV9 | TGTGCCAGCAGCGTTGGCGGGAGTGCCCCAAGCGGGAAAAACATTCAGTACTTC | CASSVGGSAPSGKNIQYF
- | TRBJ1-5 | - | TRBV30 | TGTGCCTGGACCCTAGGTGGGGCCACCCGGGATCAGCCCCAGCATTTT | CAWTLGGATRDQPQHF
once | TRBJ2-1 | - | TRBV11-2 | TGTGCCAGCAGCTGGGCGGGGTCACTCAGGAATGAGCAGTTCTTC | CASSWAGSLRNEQFF
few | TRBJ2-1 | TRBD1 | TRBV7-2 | TGTGCCAGCAGCTTAGACCGGGACAGACCGTTCTTC | CASSLDRDRPFF
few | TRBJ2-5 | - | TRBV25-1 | TGTGCCAGCAGTGAATTATCGGGGGAGACCCAGTACTTC | CASSELSGETQYF
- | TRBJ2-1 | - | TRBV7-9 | TGTGCCAGCAGCTTGATAACTAGCCACAATGAGCAGTTCTTC | CASSLITSHNEQFF
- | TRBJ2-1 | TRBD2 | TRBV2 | TGTGCCAGCAGGGAGAGACTAGCGGGAAGGCATGAGCAGTTCTTC | CASRERLAGRHEQFF
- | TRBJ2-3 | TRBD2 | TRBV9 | TGTGCCAGCAGCGCCCGTAGCGGGATTAGCACAGATACGCAGTATTTT | CASSARSGISTDTQYF
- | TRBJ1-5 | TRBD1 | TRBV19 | TGTGCCAGTAGCGAAAGGGGGCGTAGGGACAATCAGCCCCAGCATTTT | CASSERGRRDNQPQHF
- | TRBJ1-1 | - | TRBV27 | TGTGCCAGCTCTATTACCGGGGGGACTGAAGCTTTCTTT | CASSITGGTEAFF
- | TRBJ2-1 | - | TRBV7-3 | TGTGCCAGCAGCTCAGAGACTACCCGCAAGGAGCAGTTCTTC | CASSSETTRKEQFF
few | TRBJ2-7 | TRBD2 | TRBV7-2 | TGTGCCAGCAGCCTCAGGACTAGCGGGAGGGACTTC | CASSLRTSGRDF
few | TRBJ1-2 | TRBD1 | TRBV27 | TGTGCCAGCAGTCAACAGGGGGTATATGGCTACACCTTC | CASSQQGVYGYTF
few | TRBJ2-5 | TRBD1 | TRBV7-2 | TGTGCCAGCAGCTCGGGACAGGGGGAGACCCAGTACTTC | CASSSGQGETQYF
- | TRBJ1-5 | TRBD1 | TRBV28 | TGTGCCAGCAGTCCTCCAGACAGGGGGCATCAGCCCCAGCATTTT | CASSPPDRGHQPQHF
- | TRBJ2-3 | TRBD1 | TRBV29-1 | TGCAGCGTAGCCGGGACAGGGGGCACAGATACGCAGTATTTT | CSVAGTGGTDTQYF
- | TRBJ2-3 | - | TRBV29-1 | TGCAGCGTCATGACCGGGACAGATACGCAGTATTTT | CSVMTGTDTQYF
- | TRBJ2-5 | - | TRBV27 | TGTGCCAGCAGTTTAGACCGGGTCAGAGAGACCCAGTACTTC | CASSLDRVRETQYF
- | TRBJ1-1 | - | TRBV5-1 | TGCGCCAGCAGCTTGGAGGCGGCGGGCACTGAAGCTTTCTTT | CASSLEAAGTEAFF